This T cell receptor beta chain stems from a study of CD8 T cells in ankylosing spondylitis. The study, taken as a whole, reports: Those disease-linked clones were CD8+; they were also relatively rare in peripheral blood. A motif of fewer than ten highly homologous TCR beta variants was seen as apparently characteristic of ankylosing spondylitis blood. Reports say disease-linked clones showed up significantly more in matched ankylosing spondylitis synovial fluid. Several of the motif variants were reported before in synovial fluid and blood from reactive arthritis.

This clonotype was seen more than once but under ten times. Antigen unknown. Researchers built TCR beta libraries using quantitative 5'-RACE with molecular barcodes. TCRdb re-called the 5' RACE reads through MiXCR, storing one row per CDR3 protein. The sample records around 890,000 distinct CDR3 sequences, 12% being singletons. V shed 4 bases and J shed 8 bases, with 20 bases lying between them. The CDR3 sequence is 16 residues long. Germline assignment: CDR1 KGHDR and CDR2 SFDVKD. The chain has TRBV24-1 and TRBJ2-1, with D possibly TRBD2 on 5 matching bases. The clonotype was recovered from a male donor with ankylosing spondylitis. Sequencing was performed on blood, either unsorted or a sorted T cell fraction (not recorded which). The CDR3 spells CATSDQSLGRGDEQFF. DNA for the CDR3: TGTGCCACCAGTGACCAATCACTAGGGCGAGGCGATGAGCAGTTCTTC.